These 29 T cell receptor beta chains were all obtained from the same sample, sequenced in a study of cytomegalovirus exposure and HLA in healthy donors. It was with 60 Vbeta and 13 Jbeta primers that the PCR ran. Sequencing was performed with immunoSEQ multiplex PCR; in TCRdb, only in-frame clones are kept and a portion is missing. The sample shows about 200,000 clones, about 70% of them seen only once. The sequencing sample was made of PBMCs. The receptors shown here come from a man aged 40-49 years in good health and CMV-seropositive.

This rearrangement joins TRBV6-7 to TRBJ1-5, with D unclear. TRBV6-7 has ORF status, its function being uncertain. V was pared by 4 bases and J by 7 bases, with 20 bases between. The CDR3 runs 16 residues. This chain's CDR3 is CASSSARQSETQPQHF. The CDR3 region has the DNA TGTGCCAGCAGTTCCGCTCGGCAGAGCGAAACGCAGCCCCAGCATTTT.

The CDR3 reads CASSLSFGGGTDTQYF. The DNA for the CDR3 is TGTGCCAGCAGTTTATCGTTTGGCGGGGGAACAGATACGCAGTATTTT. The chain uses TRBV27 and TRBJ2-3, with 7 bases fitting TRBD2. Germline assignment: CDR1 MNHEY and CDR2 SMNVEV (reference sequence). V lost 0 bases and J lost 3; bases outside the gene matches: 6. The CDR3 has 16 residues.

The CDR3 protein is CASSLQRGLYTEAFF. The CDR3 nucleotides read TGTGCCAGCAGCTTACAAAGGGGTCTGTACACTGAAGCTTTCTTT. The chain employs TRBV7-9 and TRBJ1-1, with D tentatively TRBD1 (5 bases). This CDR3 contains 15 residues. The V gene's germline CDR1 is SEHNR and CDR2 FQNEAQ (reference sequence). Trimming cost V 2 bases and J 3 bases, with 13 bases left between them.

The chain uses TRBV27 and TRBJ2-7; the match to TRBD1 covers 10 bases. The junction had 2 bases not matched to a gene; V was cut back by 7 bases and J by 2 bases. Germline V lookup: CDR1 MNHEY, CDR2 SMNVEV (reference sequence). This CDR3 has 13 residues. The CDR3 DNA reads as TGTGCCAGCACCGGACAGGGGGCCTACGAGCAGTACTTC. Translating gives CASTGQGAYEQYF.

The chain has TRBV7-9 and TRBJ1-1, with D uncertain. The germline V gene has CDR1 SEHNR and CDR2 FQNEAQ (reference sequence). CDR3 size: 12 residues. V lost 5 bases and J lost 4, with 8 bases in between. CDR3 in amino acids: CASSPPGTEAFF. Here the CDR3 DNA reads TGTGCCAGCAGCCCCCCAGGCACTGAAGCTTTCTTT.

The V and J genes are TRBV4-1 and TRBJ2-7; 10 positions match TRBD2. There are 14 residues in the CDR3. In germline, CDR1 is MGHRA, CDR2 YSYEKL. Trimming took 0 bases from V and 6 from J; bases not matched to a gene: 2. CDR3 residues: CASSQEGLALEQYF. CDR3 coding DNA: TGCGCCAGCAGCCAAGAGGGACTAGCGCTCGAGCAGTACTTC.

The chain is built from TRBV7-2 and TRBJ2-7, with TRBD1 matching over 8 bases. This CDR3 contains 14 residues. V lost 5 bases and J lost 0; bases outside the gene matches: 3. CDR1 is SGHTA, CDR2 FQGNSA, per germline. CDR3 residues: CASSRTGLSYEQYF. CDR3 bases: TGTGCCAGCAGCCGGACAGGGCTCTCCTACGAGCAGTACTTC.

V usage is TRBV5-6 and J usage is TRBJ1-6; 7 bases are a match to TRBD1. The ends lost 2 bases at V and 9 bases at J; junction bases unmatched: 5. Germline loops: CDR1 SGHDT, CDR2 YYEEEE. This CDR3 region has 14 residues. The CDR3 nucleotides read TGTGCCAGCAGCTTTATGTCAGGGGGTTCACCCCTCCACTTT. Translation gives CASSFMSGGSPLHF. Using reference TRBV5-6 and TRBJ1-6 for the parts outside the CDR3, the full variable domain is DAGVTQSPTHLIKTRGQQVTLRCSPKSGHDTVSWYQQALGQGPQFIFQYYEEEERQRGNFPDRFSGHQFPNYSSELNVNALLLGDSALYLCASSFMSGGSPLHFGNGTRLTVT.

This clone has only a few counts. The chain links TRBV5-1 to TRBJ2-1; 7 nucleotides match TRBD2. Germline V gene sequence: CDR1 SGHRS, CDR2 YFSETQ. The CDR3 has 14 amino acids. The trim removed 2 bases at V and 13 bases at J, leaving 12 bases unmatched. CDR3 sequence reads: CASSFGTGGATQFF. CDR3 nucleotide sequence: TGCGCCAGCAGCTTCGGGACGGGGGGTGCCACTCAGTTCTTC.

The chain links TRBV6-5 to TRBJ2-3; D may be TRBD1 (5 bases). Germline assignment: CDR1 MNHEY and CDR2 SVGAGI. The V end was cut by 1 base, the J end by 0 bases, with 8 bases between. The CDR3 runs to 15 residues. CDR3 DNA sequence: TGTGCCAGCAGTTACTGGGGCGCTAGCACAGATACGCAGTATTTT. Translating gives CASSYWGASTDTQYF.

About this clone: The germline gene is not matched at one end of the junction; a read error may be the cause. V gene TRBV7-2 combines with J gene TRBJ2-5; 8 positions match TRBD1. The germline V gene encodes CDR1 SGHTA and CDR2 FQGNSA. This CDR3 comprises 14 residues. CDR3 in amino acids: CANSSGQEKETQYF. The CDR3 DNA sequence: TGTGCCAACAGCTCGGGACAGGAGAAAGAGACCCAGTACTTC.

J is TRBJ1-6 and V is TRBV13, with 8 bases lining up with TRBD1. In germline, CDR1 is PRHDT, CDR2 FYEKMQ (reference sequence). The V segment lost 3 bases and the J segment 8 bases; nucleotides outside the gene matches: 9. The CDR3 loop spans 16 amino acids. The CDR3 protein is CASSFGGQGNDSPLHF. In nucleotides, the CDR3 is TGTGCCAGCAGCTTTGGAGGACAGGGCAATGATTCACCCCTCCACTTT.

V gene TRBV4-2 combines with J gene TRBJ1-2; the match to TRBD1 covers 7 bases. The V gene's germline CDR1 is LGHNA and CDR2 YNFKEQ. The CDR3 is 15 residues long. V lost 4 bases, J lost 0 bases, and 5 bases stayed unmatched. As DNA, the CDR3 is TGTGCCAGCAGCCGAGGGACAGATTCTAACTATGGCTACACCTTC. This codes for CASSRGTDSNYGYTF.

This clone was recorded a few times. The rearrangement uses TRBV5-1 and TRBJ1-3; a possible D gene is TRBD1 (5 bases). CDR3 length: 15 amino acids. Germline V lookup: CDR1 SGHRS, CDR2 YFSETQ. The germline V and J ends were trimmed by 4 bases and 0 bases, with 11 bases remaining between them. CDR3 residues: CASSPWGGSGNTIYF. The DNA for the CDR3 is TGCGCCAGCAGCCCCTGGGGGGGCTCTGGAAACACCATATATTTT.

V gene TRBV29-1 combines with J gene TRBJ2-1, with 11 bases matching TRBD2. V trimming: 6 bases; J trimming: 15 bases; junction bases outside the gene matches: 16. The CDR3 loop spans 14 amino acids. Germline V lookup: CDR1 SQVTM, CDR2 ANQGSEA. The CDR3 DNA reads TGCAGCGTCACCAGTTTAGCGGGGGGGTTTAGACTGTTCTTC. This codes for CSVTSLAGGFRLFF.

CDR3 sequence reads: CASSTPQGYEGEKLFF. The CDR3 region has the DNA TGTGCCAGCAGCACCCCACAGGGATATGAGGGAGAAAAACTGTTTTTT. The chain joins TRBV7-9 to TRBJ1-4; D is perhaps TRBD1 (6 bases). The CDR3 has 16 residues. Germline CDR1 reads SEHNR; CDR2 reads FQNEAQ (reference sequence). V lost 5 bases, J lost 8 bases, and 21 bases lay in between.

The rearrangement uses TRBV7-3 and TRBJ2-3, with 9 bases that match TRBD2. The trim removed 5 bases at V and 4 bases at J, leaving 7 bases unmatched. Germline values: CDR1 SGHTA, CDR2 FQGTGA. The CDR3 consists of 15 residues. CDR3 in amino acids: CASSLRGGASDTQYF. CDR3 DNA: TGTGCCAGCAGCCTCCGCGGGGGGGCCTCAGATACGCAGTATTTT.

The rearrangement uses TRBV5-6 and TRBJ1-2; 7 bases are a match to TRBD1. The germline CDR1 and CDR2 sequences are SGHDT and YYEEEE. After removal of 4 bases from V and 4 bases from J, the junction contained 4 bases not matched to a gene. The CDR3 loop spans 13 amino acids. Here the CDR3 DNA reads TGTGCCAGCAGCCAGACAGGGAGCTATGGCTACACCTTC. Its translation is CASSQTGSYGYTF.

The V gene is TRBV18, the J gene TRBJ1-5; D is perhaps TRBD1 (5 bases). The V and J ends lost 3 bases and 7 bases respectively, with 16 bases between them. Germline assignment: CDR1 KGHSH and CDR2 LQKENI. The CDR3 extends over 15 amino acids. CDR3 coding DNA: TGTGCCAGCTCACCCAGTCAGGGTGCAAAGCAGCCCCAGCATTTT. Encoded protein: CASSPSQGAKQPQHF.

The genes are TRBV7-9 and TRBJ1-5; 11 nucleotides line up with TRBD1. The CDR3 runs to 16 residues. Looked up from germline, CDR1 is SEHNR and CDR2 is FQNEAQ (reference sequence). Unmatched junction bases numbered 4, after V lost 1 base and J lost 5 bases. The CDR3 DNA follows: TGTGCCAGCAGCTTAGACGGGGACAGGGGGTATCAGCCCCAGCATTTT. It codes for CASSLDGDRGYQPQHF.

This chain uses TRBV4-3 with TRBJ2-1, with 10 bases fitting TRBD2. In germline, CDR1 is LGHNA, CDR2 YSLEER. With 4 bases clipped from V and 2 bases from J, the junction kept 5 bases outside the gene matches. The CDR3 totals 16 residues. The CDR3 protein is CASSPEGLATYNEQFF. DNA of the CDR3: TGCGCCAGCAGCCCCGAGGGACTAGCGACCTACAATGAGCAGTTCTTC.

This clone came up a few times. V and J are TRBV5-1 and TRBJ1-1; TRBD1 is a possible D gene (6 bases). The germline V gene encodes CDR1 SGHRS and CDR2 YFSETQ. Trimming stripped 2 bases from V and 4 bases from J, with 15 bases between. The CDR3 sequence is 15 residues long. The CDR3 sequence is CASSLGERGSTEAFF. The DNA for the CDR3 is TGCGCCAGCAGCTTAGGGGAAAGGGGGAGCACTGAAGCTTTCTTT.

This chain links TRBV5-4 with TRBJ2-6, with TRBD1 matching 8 bases. Germline V gene data show CDR1 as SGHNT and CDR2 as YYREEE (reference sequence). The CDR3 extends over 16 amino acids. The V and J ends lost 1 base and 2 bases, in that order; junction bases with no gene match: 2. CDR3 amino acids: CASSLTGGAGANVLTF. DNA of the CDR3: TGTGCCAGCAGCTTGACAGGGGGAGCTGGGGCCAACGTCCTGACTTTC.

The chain links TRBV10-3 to TRBJ2-7; TRBD1 aligns across 9 bases. The CDR3 has 16 amino acids. Germline CDR1 is ENHRY and CDR2 is SYGVKD. J was trimmed by 2 bases and V by 4 bases; bases with no gene match: 9. The CDR3 DNA sequence: TGTGCCATCAGTGGGGAAAGGGGGACAGGGACCTACGAGCAGTACTTC. Protein sequence: CAISGERGTGTYEQYF.

V is TRBV27 and J is TRBJ1-1; 8 bases map to TRBD1. This CDR3 spans 12 amino acids. With V trimmed by 3 bases and J by 12 bases, 6 bases remained unmatched. Per germline, CDR1 MNHEY and CDR2 SMNVEV (reference sequence). The CDR3: CASSFQTGATFF. CDR3 DNA sequence: TGTGCCAGCAGTTTCCAGACAGGGGCAACTTTCTTT.

The V and J genes are TRBV5-4 and TRBJ2-1; a possible D gene is TRBD2 (6 bases). Trimming took 0 bases from V and 0 from J, leaving 7 bases between them. Germline values: CDR1 SGHNT, CDR2 YYREEE (reference sequence). The CDR3 consists of 15 residues. CDR3 nucleotide sequence: TGTGCCAGCAGCTTGGACGGGGGCTCCTACAATGAGCAGTTCTTC. Encoded protein: CASSLDGGSYNEQFF.

V and J are TRBV5-6 and TRBJ1-1, with 7 bases lining up with TRBD1. The germline V gene encodes CDR1 SGHDT and CDR2 YYEEEE. V lost 0 bases, J lost 14 bases, and 7 bases stayed unmatched. CDR3 length: 12 residues. DNA for the CDR3: TGTGCCAGCAGCTTGGCCACAGGGGAAGGGTTCTTT. This sequence encodes CASSLATGEGFF.

The V and J genes are TRBV2 and TRBJ1-1, with 8 nucleotides matching TRBD1. Germline values: CDR1 SNHLY, CDR2 FYNNEI. V trimming: 1 base; J trimming: 4 bases; junction bases outside the gene matches: 14. This CDR3 is 18 amino acids long. The CDR3 DNA reads TGTGCCAGCAGTGAAGTATACGGAATAGGACAGGGTGGCACTGAAGCTTTCTTT. This gives the protein CASSEVYGIGQGGTEAFF.

This clone was found a few times. This chain connects TRBV5-1 to TRBJ2-1; D remains unclear. V gave up 0 bases and J gave up 2 bases, with 9 bases separating them. The germline V gene encodes CDR1 SGHRS and CDR2 YFSETQ. The CDR3 contains 15 residues. CDR3 in DNA: TGCGCCAGCAGCTTGGAGCGAATCGCCTACAATGAGCAGTTCTTC. It specifies CASSLERIAYNEQFF.